The 21 T cell receptor beta chains presented below share a single source sample, sequenced in a study of OX40 agonist ivuxolimab in advanced cancers. Clones were sequenced by immunoSEQ multiplex PCR, and TCRdb holds only the in-frame ones, with some missing. The sample lists some 98,000 clones, about nine tenths occurring once. The specimen comprised CD4+ or CD8+ T cells sorted from blood, sampled in a trial of the OX40 agonist ivuxolimab. These receptors were taken from an adult with an advanced solid tumor such as melanoma, head and neck, liver or kidney cancer.

The V gene is TRBV2, the J gene TRBJ2-3, with a tentative D call TRBD2 (6 bases). V was pared by 4 bases and J by 3 bases, with 14 bases between. Germline V CDR1 and CDR2: SNHLY, FYNNEI. This CDR3 is 15 amino acids long. This CDR3 reads CASSVAGLATDTQYF. DNA of the CDR3: TGTGCCAGCAGTGTTGCGGGGCTAGCTACAGATACGCAGTATTTT.

The chain has TRBV4-3 and TRBJ2-1, with 10 positions matching TRBD2. There are 16 residues in the CDR3. J was trimmed by 7 bases and V by 3 bases; bases with no gene match: 9. Germline V gene sequence: CDR1 LGHNA, CDR2 YSLEER. CDR3 sequence (DNA): TGCGCCAGCAGCCACCTAATAGCGGGGGGCTTAAATGAGCAGTTCTTC. Translation gives CASSHLIAGGLNEQFF.

The gene calls are TRBV6-5 and TRBJ1-2, with 7 nucleotides matching TRBD1. Germline values: CDR1 MNHEY, CDR2 SVGAGI. With 2 bases clipped from V and 4 bases from J, the junction kept 4 bases outside the gene matches. The CDR3 spans 14 residues. CDR3 nucleotides: TGTGCCAGCAGTTACGACAGGGATATCTATGGCTACACCTTC. Protein: CASSYDRDIYGYTF.

The chain uses TRBV4-3 and TRBJ2-3, with 9 bases fitting TRBD2. The CDR3 contains 17 residues. With V trimmed by 0 bases and J by 0 bases, 4 bases remained unmatched. From germline, CDR1 is LGHNA and CDR2 YSLEER. The DNA for the CDR3 is TGCGCCAGCAGCCAAGATCTGGCGGGGGGGAGCACAGATACGCAGTATTTT. It yields the protein CASSQDLAGGSTDTQYF.

This chain connects TRBV7-2 to TRBJ1-1; TRBD1 is a possible D gene (5 bases). The germline V and J ends were trimmed by 2 bases and 8 bases, with 9 bases remaining between them. The CDR3 runs to 12 residues. Germline V gene data show CDR1 as SGHTA and CDR2 as FQGNSA. The CDR3 sequence: CASSLSAGEAFF. CDR3 bases: TGTGCCAGCAGCTTATCGGCAGGGGAAGCTTTCTTT.

The table lists this clone with a few counts. V gene TRBV4-2 combines with J gene TRBJ2-2; 7 bases line up with TRBD1. The CDR3 consists of 15 residues. Trimming cost V 2 bases and J 8 bases; bases outside gene matches: 8. Germline assignment: CDR1 LGHNA and CDR2 YNFKEQ. CDR3 region: CASSQPQTGAGELFF. The CDR3 DNA reads TGTGCCAGCAGCCAACCTCAAACAGGGGCTGGGGAGCTGTTTTTT.

This clone was counted once. The chain joins TRBV6-9 to TRBJ1-2; possible D gene TRBD1, 5 bases. The CDR3 totals 14 residues. Looked up from germline, CDR1 is MNHGY and CDR2 is SVAAGI. Trimming shortened V by 9 bases and J by 3 bases, and 17 bases separated the two germline ends. For the CDR3, the DNA is TGTGCCAGGGCTATGGGCAGGGAAGACTATGGCTACACCTTC. Amino acid sequence: CARAMGREDYGYTF.

The chain is built from TRBV5-8 and TRBJ1-1; no definite D call. CDR1 and CDR2 (germline): SGHTS, YDEGEE. This CDR3 is 12 amino acids long. With 4 bases removed from V and 5 bases from J, the gap between germline ends came to 9 bases. The CDR3 spells CASSIARTEAFF. Written as DNA, the CDR3 is TGTGCCAGCAGCATCGCGCGGACTGAAGCTTTCTTT.

The gene calls are TRBV5-1 and TRBJ2-3; D is possibly TRBD1 (5 bases). V lost 4 bases and J lost 5, with 17 bases in between. CDR1 SGHRS and CDR2 YFSETQ come from the germline V gene. The CDR3 is 15 residues long. The CDR3 sequence: CASSRDRNPGDTQYF. The CDR3 DNA reads as TGCGCCAGCAGCCGCGACAGAAATCCCGGAGATACGCAGTATTTT.

The V and J genes are TRBV6-1 and TRBJ2-1; D is perhaps TRBD2 (6 bases). Between the trimmed V and J ends, which lost 3 bases and 9 bases, there was a span of 12 bases. The CDR3 has 13 residues. The germline V gene has CDR1 MNHNS and CDR2 SASEGT. The CDR3 DNA sequence: TGTGCCAGCAGTGAGTCTTCGCGGGGTGAGCAGTTCTTC. As protein: CASSESSRGEQFF.

The CDR3 DNA reads TGTGCCAGCAGTGGGACTAGCGGGTACTACGAGCAGTACTTC. The encoded protein is CASSGTSGYYEQYF. The rearrangement links TRBV7-8 to TRBJ2-7, with 12 bases aligning to TRBD2. J gave up 3 bases and V 6 bases, and 3 bases lay outside the gene matches. CDR1 is SGHVS, CDR2 FQNEAQ, per germline. The length of the CDR3 is 14 residues.

This clone was seen only a few times. This chain uses TRBV15 with TRBJ2-2; D is undetermined. The germline CDR1 and CDR2 sequences are LNHNV and YYDKDF (reference sequence). The CDR3 is 16 residues long. Trimming pared 0 bases from V and 2 bases from J, leaving 10 bases between. CDR3 sequence: CATSRDLGFNTGELFF. In DNA form, the CDR3 reads TGTGCCACCAGCAGAGATTTAGGGTTTAACACCGGGGAGCTGTTTTTT.

A single count supports this clone. This chain joins TRBV19 and TRBJ1-1; D call uncertain. Germline V lookup: CDR1 LNHDA, CDR2 SQIVND (reference sequence). CDR3 length: 14 residues. V dropped 3 bases and J dropped 6 bases, with 14 bases sitting between them. In nucleotides, the CDR3 is TGTGCCAGTAGTATTGGGTCTGTGAAGGCTGAAGCTTTCTTT. This encodes CASSIGSVKAEAFF.

This chain links TRBV7-8 with TRBJ2-5; D remains ambiguous. Germline-derived CDR1 and CDR2 are SGHVS and FQNEAQ. V was trimmed by 2 bases and J by 4 bases, leaving 14 bases between them. The CDR3 length is 15 residues. This chain's CDR3 is CASSLSRFGRETQYF. For the CDR3, the DNA is TGTGCCAGCAGCTTAAGTAGGTTCGGCCGAGAGACCCAGTACTTC.

The genes are TRBV18 and TRBJ2-7; 9 positions agree with TRBD1. The trim removed 4 bases at V and 0 bases at J, leaving 4 bases unmatched. This CDR3 has 15 amino acids. Germline values: CDR1 KGHSH, CDR2 LQKENI. The CDR3 sequence: CASSQRGQGSYEQYF. The CDR3 bases are TGTGCCAGCTCACAACGGGGACAGGGCTCCTACGAGCAGTACTTC.

V is TRBV6-5 and J is TRBJ2-7; 8 bases fit TRBD2. Germline CDR1 MNHEY, CDR2 SVGAGI. The CDR3 extends over 15 amino acids. V was pared by 5 bases and J by 5 bases, with 11 bases of the junction left unmatched. CDR3 residues: CASSLLRRGGNEQYF. The DNA for the CDR3 is TGTGCCAGCAGTCTCCTTCGTCGGGGGGGCAACGAGCAGTACTTC.

The chain recombines TRBV5-4 with TRBJ2-3; either TRBD1 or TRBD2 may supply D (5 bases each). Looked up from germline, CDR1 is SGHNT and CDR2 is YYREEE (reference sequence). This CDR3 is 15 amino acids long. Trimming took 2 bases from V and 7 from J, leaving 17 bases between them. The CDR3 region is CASSFPGPGTNTQYF. CDR3 DNA sequence: TGTGCCAGCAGCTTCCCGGGGCCGGGGACCAATACGCAGTATTTT.

This clone occurred a few times. The chain combines TRBV10-1 with TRBJ2-7; 9 nucleotides align to TRBD1. The CDR3 consists of 12 residues. Germline V gives CDR1 WNHNN, CDR2 SYGVQD (reference sequence). With 10 bases clipped from V and 5 bases from J, the junction kept 6 bases outside the gene matches. CDR3 DNA sequence: TGCGCCAACCACAGGGGGCCCCACGAGCAGTACTTC. Protein sequence: CANHRGPHEQYF.

This chain links TRBV12-5 with TRBJ1-2; 9 bases map to TRBD1. The CDR3 length is 15 residues. Germline CDR1 and CDR2: LGHNT and FRNRAP. J was trimmed by 3 bases and V by 2 bases; bases with no gene match: 4. Here the CDR3 DNA reads TGTGCTAGTGGTTTGCCCAGACAGGGGGACTATGGCTACACCTTC. This codes for CASGLPRQGDYGYTF.

The CDR3, as DNA: TGTGCCAGCAGGCAGGGGTTAGGGACTGAAGCTTTCTTT. The encoded protein is CASRQGLGTEAFF. The chain uses TRBV6-4 and TRBJ1-1; D possibly corresponds to TRBD1 (6 bases). The CDR3 consists of 13 residues. Trimming took 6 bases from V and 5 from J, leaving 13 bases between them. Germline loops: CDR1 MRHNA, CDR2 SNTAGT.

This chain uses TRBV5-4 with TRBJ2-5; TRBD2 is a possible D gene (7 bases). Between the trimmed V and J ends, which lost 3 bases and 7 bases, there was a span of 13 bases. Germline values: CDR1 SGHNT, CDR2 YYREEE (reference sequence). The CDR3 sequence is 13 residues long. The CDR3 bases are TGTGCCAGCAGCTGGAGGGGGGGACCGACCCAGTACTTC. It encodes CASSWRGGPTQYF.